A selection of T cell receptor beta chains follows, all from one sample in a study of cytomegalovirus exposure and HLA in healthy donors. Method: immunoSEQ multiplex PCR; TCRdb's copy keeps in-frame clones and lacks some. The table includes fewer than 200,000 clones, 84% detected once. Sequencing was done on a sample of PBMCs. These receptors came from a girl aged 2-9 years in good health and CMV-seropositive. The CDR3 runs from the conserved cysteine through the conserved F or W. D genes are given only for firm matches. Clone size is shown for a subset of rows, as once, few, many or a class of expanded clone.

TGTGCCAGCACCCCCGGGACAGGGGAAATTTATGGCTACACCTTC,CASTPGTGEIYGYTF,TRBJ1-2,-,TRBD1,TRBV28
TGTGCCAGCAGTGACACGCGCGGAGAGGAGAATGAGCAGTTCTTC,CASSDTRGEENEQFF,TRBJ2-1,-,-,TRBV25-1
TGTGCCAGCAGCTCGCCGGGACAGGGTTGGTACGAGCAGTACTTC,CASSSPGQGWYEQYF,TRBJ2-7,-,TRBD1,TRBV4-2
TGTGCCAGCAGCCTATATGCCTCCTACGAGCAGTACTTC,CASSLYASYEQYF,TRBJ2-7,once,-,TRBV27
TGTGCCAGCAGTATGGGACAGGGGGCCACATACGAGCAGTACTTC,CASSMGQGATYEQYF,TRBJ2-7,-,TRBD1,TRBV27
TGTGCCAGCAGCTTGGTTGCGGGAGGGATGGATACGCAGTATTTT,CASSLVAGGMDTQYF,TRBJ2-3,-,TRBD2,TRBV5-4
TGTGCCAGCAGCTCCCAGGGATCCACTGAAGCTTTCTTT,CASSSQGSTEAFF,TRBJ1-1,-,-,TRBV5-4
TGCAGCGTAGCAGCAGGGAACGCTGAAGCTTTCTTT,CSVAAGNAEAFF,TRBJ1-1,once,-,TRBV29-1
TGTGCCAGCAGTCAGCAGGGGCTTGGGACCCAGTACTTC,CASSQQGLGTQYF,TRBJ2-5,once,-,TRBV28
TGTGCCAGCAGGCCGGGACTAGTATATGATGAGCAGTTCTTC,CASRPGLVYDEQFF,TRBJ2-1,-,TRBD2,TRBV2
TGTGCCAGCTCCCCCGGGGGGGCGGCCTACGAGCAGTACTTC,CASSPGGAAYEQYF,TRBJ2-7,-,TRBD2,TRBV11-3
TGCGCCAGCAGCGCAGGGACAGGGCCCAACGAGCAGTACTTC,CASSAGTGPNEQYF,TRBJ2-7,-,TRBD1,TRBV5-1
TGTGCCAGCTCACCTACTCGTCGGGACAGGGTTGAAGCTTTCTTT,CASSPTRRDRVEAFF,TRBJ1-1,-,TRBD1,TRBV18
TGTGCCAGCAGTTTAGCTAGCGGGAGCCTCGGGCAGTACTTC,CASSLASGSLGQYF,TRBJ2-7,-,TRBD2,TRBV28
TGCGCCAGCAGCTTGGGAGGGGGTTACACTGAAGCTTTCTTT,CASSLGGGYTEAFF,TRBJ1-1,once,-,TRBV5-1